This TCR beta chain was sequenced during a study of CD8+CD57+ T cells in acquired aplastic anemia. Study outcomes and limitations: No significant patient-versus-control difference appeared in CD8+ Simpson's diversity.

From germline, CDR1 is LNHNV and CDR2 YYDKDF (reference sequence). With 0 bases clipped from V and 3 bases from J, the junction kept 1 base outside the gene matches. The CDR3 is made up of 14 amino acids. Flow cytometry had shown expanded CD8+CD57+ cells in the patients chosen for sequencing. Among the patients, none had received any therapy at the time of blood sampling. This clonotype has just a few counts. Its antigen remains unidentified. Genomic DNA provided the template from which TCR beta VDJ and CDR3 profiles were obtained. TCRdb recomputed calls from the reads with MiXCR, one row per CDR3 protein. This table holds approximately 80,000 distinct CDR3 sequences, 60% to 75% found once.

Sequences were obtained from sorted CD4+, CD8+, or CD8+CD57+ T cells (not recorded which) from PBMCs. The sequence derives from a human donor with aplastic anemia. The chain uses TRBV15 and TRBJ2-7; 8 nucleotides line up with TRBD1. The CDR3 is CATSRDGQGYEQYF. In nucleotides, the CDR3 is TGTGCCACCAGCAGAGACGGACAGGGCTACGAGCAGTACTTC.